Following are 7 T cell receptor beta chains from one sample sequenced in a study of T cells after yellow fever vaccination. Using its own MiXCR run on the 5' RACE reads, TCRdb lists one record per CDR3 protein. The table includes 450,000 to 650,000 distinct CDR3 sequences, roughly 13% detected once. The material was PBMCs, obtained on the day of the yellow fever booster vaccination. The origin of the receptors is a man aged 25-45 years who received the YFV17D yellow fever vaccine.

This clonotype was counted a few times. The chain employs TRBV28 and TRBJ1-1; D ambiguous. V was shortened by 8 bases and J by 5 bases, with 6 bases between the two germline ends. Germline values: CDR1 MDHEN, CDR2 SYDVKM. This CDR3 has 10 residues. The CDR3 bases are TGTGCCAGCCTGAGGACTGAAGCTTTCTTT. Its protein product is CASLRTEAFF. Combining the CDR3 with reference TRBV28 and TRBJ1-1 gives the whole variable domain DVKVTQSSRYLVKRTGEKVFLECVQDMDHENMFWYRQDPGLGLRLIYFSYDVKMKEKGDIPEGYSVSREKKERFSLILESASTNQTSMYLCASLRTEAFFGQGTRLTVV.

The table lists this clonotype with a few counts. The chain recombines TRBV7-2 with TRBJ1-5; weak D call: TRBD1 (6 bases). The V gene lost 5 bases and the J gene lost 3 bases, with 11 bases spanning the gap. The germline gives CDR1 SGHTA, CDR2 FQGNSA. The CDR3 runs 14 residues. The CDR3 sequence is CASSQNRDNQPQHF. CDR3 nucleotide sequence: TGTGCCAGCAGCCAAAACAGGGACAATCAGCCCCAGCATTTT.

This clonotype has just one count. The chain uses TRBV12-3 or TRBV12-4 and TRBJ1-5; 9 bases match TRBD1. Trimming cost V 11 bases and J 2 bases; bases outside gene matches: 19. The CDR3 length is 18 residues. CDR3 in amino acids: CALSSTYRDRAGNQPQHF. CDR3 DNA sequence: TGTGCCCTCAGTTCCACATACCGGGACAGGGCGGGCAATCAGCCCCAGCATTTT.

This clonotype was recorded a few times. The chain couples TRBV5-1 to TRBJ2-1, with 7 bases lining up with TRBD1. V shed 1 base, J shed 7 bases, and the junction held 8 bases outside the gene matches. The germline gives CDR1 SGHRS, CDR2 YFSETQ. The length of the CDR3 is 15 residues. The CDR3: CASSLTDRSNNEQFF. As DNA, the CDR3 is TGCGCCAGCAGCTTGACGGACAGGAGTAATAATGAGCAGTTCTTC. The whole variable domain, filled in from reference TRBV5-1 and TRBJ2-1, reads KAGVTQTPRYLIKTRGQQVTLSCSPISGHRSVSWYQQTPGQGLQFLFEYFSETQRNKGNFPGRFSGRQFSNSRSEMNVSTLELGDSALYLCASSLTDRSNNEQFFGPGTRLTVL.

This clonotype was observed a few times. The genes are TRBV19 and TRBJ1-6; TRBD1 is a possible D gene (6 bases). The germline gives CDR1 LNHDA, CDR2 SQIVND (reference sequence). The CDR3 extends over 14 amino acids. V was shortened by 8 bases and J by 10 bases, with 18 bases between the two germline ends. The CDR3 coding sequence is TGTGCCAGTCACGTCGGGGGGGCTAACTCACCCCTCCACTTT. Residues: CASHVGGANSPLHF.

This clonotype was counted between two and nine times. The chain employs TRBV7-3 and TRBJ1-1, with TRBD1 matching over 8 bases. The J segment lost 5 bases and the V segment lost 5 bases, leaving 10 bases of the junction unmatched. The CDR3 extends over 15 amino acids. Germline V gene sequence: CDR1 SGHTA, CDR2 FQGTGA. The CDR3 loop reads CASSPAGQGRTEAFF. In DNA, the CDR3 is TGTGCCAGCAGCCCCGCCGGACAGGGTCGGACTGAAGCTTTCTTT.

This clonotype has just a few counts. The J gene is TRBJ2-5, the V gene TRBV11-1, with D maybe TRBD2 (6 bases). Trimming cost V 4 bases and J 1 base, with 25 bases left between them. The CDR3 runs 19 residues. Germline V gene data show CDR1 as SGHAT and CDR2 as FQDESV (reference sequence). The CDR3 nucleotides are TGTGCCAGCAGCTCACCGCAGGACACTAGCCGGCCGGCCCAAGAGACCCAGTACTTC. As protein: CASSSPQDTSRPAQETQYF.